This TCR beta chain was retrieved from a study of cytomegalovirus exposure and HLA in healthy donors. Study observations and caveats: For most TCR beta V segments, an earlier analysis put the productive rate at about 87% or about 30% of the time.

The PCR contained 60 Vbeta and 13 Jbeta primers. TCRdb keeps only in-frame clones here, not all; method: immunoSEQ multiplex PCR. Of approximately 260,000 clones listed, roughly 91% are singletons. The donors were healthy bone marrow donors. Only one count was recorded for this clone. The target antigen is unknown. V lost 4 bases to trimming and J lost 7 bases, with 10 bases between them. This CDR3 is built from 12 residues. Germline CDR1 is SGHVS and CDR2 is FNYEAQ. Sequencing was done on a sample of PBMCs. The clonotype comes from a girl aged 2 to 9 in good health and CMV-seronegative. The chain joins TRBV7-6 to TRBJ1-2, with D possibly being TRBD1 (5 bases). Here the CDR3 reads CASSYDRGGYTF. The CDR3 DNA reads TGTGCCAGCAGCTACGACAGAGGTGGCTACACCTTC.